The 27 T cell receptor beta chains below were found in one sample sequenced in a study of cytomegalovirus exposure and HLA in healthy donors. PCR primers comprised 60 Vbeta and 13 Jbeta primers. The data were produced by immunoSEQ multiplex PCR, yet TCRdb's version contains in-frame clones alone and is incomplete. Here the sample table reports more than 50,000 clones. Material: PBMCs. The origin of the receptors is a young man in good health and CMV-seropositive.

The rearrangement links TRBV11-1 to TRBJ2-3; 8 nucleotides match TRBD1. The CDR3 is 16 amino acids. Germline V gene sequence: CDR1 SGHAT, CDR2 FQDESV (reference sequence). With V trimmed by 1 base and J by 5 bases, 8 bases remained unmatched. The CDR3 loop reads CASSLEAGGFRDTQYF. The CDR3 DNA reads TGTGCCAGCAGCTTAGAGGCAGGGGGCTTCAGAGATACGCAGTATTTT.

This chain uses TRBV27 with TRBJ2-7, with 9 bases matching TRBD1. The germline V gene has CDR1 MNHEY and CDR2 SMNVEV (reference sequence). This CDR3 is 18 amino acids long. V was clipped by 6 bases and J by 3 bases; unmatched bases: 18. The CDR3, as DNA: TGTGCCAGCAGCTTAGGTACTCAGGGACAGGGAAAGGTCTACGAGCAGTACTTC. Translating gives CASSLGTQGQGKVYEQYF.

The chain combines TRBV2 with TRBJ1-1; 7 bases align to TRBD1. CDR1 is SNHLY, CDR2 FYNNEI, per germline. J gave up 0 bases and V 5 bases, and 3 bases lay outside the gene matches. The CDR3 has 14 amino acids. The CDR3 DNA reads as TGTGCCAGCAGTCGACAGGGAATGAACACTGAAGCTTTCTTT. The encoded protein is CASSRQGMNTEAFF.

The gene calls are TRBV11-3 and TRBJ1-2; perhaps TRBD1 as D (6 bases). The V and J ends lost 5 bases and 4 bases respectively, with 20 bases between them. CDR1 and CDR2 from the germline V gene are SGHNT and YENEEA. The CDR3 sequence is 16 residues long. In nucleotides, the CDR3 is TGTGCCAGCAGCCCCAGGGGCACAGTAGGGTCCTATGGCTACACCTTC. This codes for CASSPRGTVGSYGYTF.

The chain employs TRBV27 and TRBJ2-1, with a tentative D call TRBD1 (7 bases). V gave up 2 bases and J gave up 6 bases, with 14 bases separating them. CDR1 is MNHEY, CDR2 SMNVEV, per germline (reference sequence). This CDR3 has 15 amino acids. The CDR3 reads CASSLSQGGFNEQFF. The CDR3 DNA reads as TGTGCCAGCAGTTTAAGCCAGGGGGGTTTCAATGAGCAGTTCTTC.

This chain joins TRBV30 and TRBJ1-5; 8 bases map to TRBD1. J was trimmed by 5 bases and V by 3 bases; bases with no gene match: 3. The CDR3 consists of 13 residues. The germline V gene has CDR1 GTSNPN and CDR2 SVGIG (reference sequence). The CDR3 nucleotides are TGTGCCTGGAGCCCACAGGGGGATCAGCCCCAGCATTTT. This sequence encodes CAWSPQGDQPQHF.

V gene TRBV14 combines with J gene TRBJ1-1; 7 nucleotides match TRBD1. Germline loops: CDR1 SGHDN, CDR2 FVKESK. This CDR3 comprises 16 residues. Losses at the gene ends were 6 bases for V and 2 bases for J; bases not matched to a gene: 12. CDR3 DNA: TGTGCCAGCAGACCTGGGACAGTTTTTCTTAACACTGAAGCTTTCTTT. This translates into CASRPGTVFLNTEAFF.

The rearrangement uses TRBV13 and TRBJ2-3; TRBD2 is a possible D gene (6 bases). CDR1 PRHDT and CDR2 FYEKMQ come from the germline V gene (reference sequence). The V and J ends lost 3 bases and 5 bases respectively, with 12 bases between them. CDR3 length: 14 amino acids. The CDR3 region has the DNA TGTGCCAGCAGCTTCGAACAGGAGGGAGATACGCAGTATTTT. Translating gives CASSFEQEGDTQYF.

V is TRBV6-1 and J is TRBJ2-4; 8 nucleotides match TRBD1. V gave up 4 bases and J gave up 8 bases; unmatched junction bases: 4. Germline lookup yields CDR1 MNHNS and CDR2 SASEGT. The CDR3 is 13 residues long. Written as DNA, the CDR3 is TGTGCCAGCAGTGTAGGACAGGGCGACATTCAGTACTTC. This codes for CASSVGQGDIQYF.

The J gene is TRBJ2-2, the V gene TRBV30; a weak D match, TRBD1 (5 bases). CDR3 size: 13 residues. Germline values: CDR1 GTSNPN, CDR2 SVGIG (reference sequence). V lost 1 base and J lost 5, with 8 bases in between. The CDR3 protein is CAWSGGQTGELFF. The CDR3 region has the DNA TGTGCCTGGAGTGGAGGACAAACCGGGGAGCTGTTTTTT.

The chain is built from TRBV11-3 and TRBJ2-2; 12 nucleotides align to TRBD2. This CDR3 has 16 residues. Germline CDR1 and CDR2: SGHNT and YENEEA. Unmatched junction bases numbered 11, after V lost 5 bases and J lost 10 bases. CDR3 sequence: CASSPGLAGIKEELFF. CDR3 nucleotide sequence: TGTGCCAGCAGCCCCGGACTAGCGGGAATCAAGGAGGAGCTGTTTTTT.

The chain uses TRBV2 and TRBJ1-2; no clear D gene. Per germline, CDR1 SNHLY and CDR2 FYNNEI. The V and J ends lost 5 bases and 4 bases respectively, with 11 bases between them. The CDR3 runs 13 residues. The CDR3 DNA reads as TGTGCCAGCAGTATAGACGGGTTCTATGGCTACACCTTC. It codes for CASSIDGFYGYTF. Full variable domain (remainder filled in from reference TRBV2 and TRBJ1-2): EPEVTQTPSHQVTQMGQEVILRCVPISNHLYFYWYRQILGQKVEFLVSFYNNEISEKSEIFDDQFSVERPDGSNFTLKIRSTKLEDSAMYFCASSIDGFYGYTFGSGTRLTVV.

This clone is labeled medium-sized (0.01 to 0.1%) based on frequency. V gene TRBV6-5 combines with J gene TRBJ1-1, with D possibly TRBD1 on 6 matching bases. The V end lost 7 bases, the J end lost 1 base, and 10 bases lay between the germline ends. The CDR3 runs to 13 residues. Germline loops: CDR1 MNHEY, CDR2 SVGAGI. The DNA of the CDR3 is TGTGCCAGCACCCACAGGGAGAACACTGAAGCTTTCTTT. Translation: CASTHRENTEAFF.

This chain links TRBV19 with TRBJ2-7; TRBD1 agrees at 7 bases. Germline-derived CDR1 and CDR2 are LNHDA and SQIVND (reference sequence). CDR3 length: 15 amino acids. With V trimmed by 6 bases and J by 0 bases, 8 bases remained unmatched. DNA for the CDR3: TGTGCCAGTAGAACCTACAGGGGCTCCTCCTACGAGCAGTACTTC. This gives the protein CASRTYRGSSYEQYF. Based on the CDR3 plus reference TRBV19 and TRBJ2-7, the full variable domain is DGGITQSPKYLFRKEGQNVTLSCEQNLNHDAMYWYRQDPGQGLRLIYYSQIVNDFQKGDIAEGYSVSREKKESFPLTVTSAQKNPTAFYLCASRTYRGSSYEQYFGPGTRLTVT.

The rearrangement uses TRBV7-8 and TRBJ2-2, with D possibly matching TRBD1 (6 bases). V gave up 1 base and J gave up 5 bases, with 14 bases separating them. CDR1 is SGHVS, CDR2 FQNEAQ, per germline. The CDR3 is made up of 16 amino acids. The DNA for the CDR3 is TGTGCCAGCAGCTTAGGGGTTGGGGGACATACCGGGGAGCTGTTTTTT. It is translated as CASSLGVGGHTGELFF. Full variable domain (remainder filled in from reference TRBV7-8 and TRBJ2-2): GAGVSQSPRYKVAKRGQDVALRCDPISGHVSLFWYQQALGQGPEFLTYFQNEAQLDKSGLPSDRFFAERPEGSVSTLKIQRTQQEDSAVYLCASSLGVGGHTGELFFGEGSRLTVL.

The chain combines TRBV6-4 with TRBJ2-1, with D perhaps matching TRBD1 (5 bases). Trimming pared 3 bases from V and 4 bases from J, leaving 10 bases between. Germline V CDR1 and CDR2: MRHNA, SNTAGT. The CDR3 runs 14 residues. CDR3 coding DNA: TGTGCCAGCAGTGAAGCCCAGGGTTACAATGAGCAGTTCTTC. Translated, it gives CASSEAQGYNEQFF.

The rearrangement joins TRBV7-2 to TRBJ1-3; D is perhaps TRBD1 (6 bases). CDR1 is SGHTA, CDR2 FQGNSA, per germline. Trimming removed 5 bases at V and 1 base at J, with 12 bases between. The CDR3 runs 15 residues. In DNA form, the CDR3 reads TGTGCCAGCAGCCACTTAGGGGGTTCTGGAAACACCATATATTTT. Translating gives CASSHLGGSGNTIYF.

The rearrangement uses TRBV5-1 and TRBJ2-1; 11 bases map to TRBD2. The CDR3 contains 16 residues. V shed 3 bases, J shed 9 bases, and the junction held 11 bases outside the gene matches. Germline values: CDR1 SGHRS, CDR2 YFSETQ. CDR3 sequence (DNA): TGCGCCAGCAGCTCGCACCCACTAGCGGGAGAATCTGAGCAGTTCTTC. Translating gives CASSSHPLAGESEQFF.

The V gene is TRBV11-2, the J gene TRBJ2-2; a weak D match, TRBD2 (6 bases). Trimming pared 5 bases from V and 7 bases from J, leaving 11 bases between. The CDR3 is 13 residues long. Germline V gives CDR1 SGHAT, CDR2 FQNNGV. CDR3 region: CASSPTGLGELFF. The CDR3 DNA sequence: TGTGCCAGCAGCCCAACGGGACTCGGGGAGCTGTTTTTT.

This chain connects TRBV10-1 to TRBJ2-1; D may be TRBD1 (6 bases). CDR1 WNHNN and CDR2 SYGVQD come from the germline V gene (reference sequence). V lost 10 bases and J 8 bases, leaving 18 bases between the germline ends. CDR3 length: 13 residues. CDR3 protein: CANVGGVGYEQFF. The DNA for the CDR3 is TGCGCCAACGTAGGGGGAGTGGGCTATGAGCAGTTCTTC.

This chain joins TRBV28 and TRBJ2-6; TRBD1 matches at 10 bases. V lost 7 bases to trimming and J lost 0 bases; unmatched junction nucleotides: 6. In germline, CDR1 is MDHEN, CDR2 SYDVKM. The CDR3 contains 17 residues. This CDR3 reads CASTVTGGPSGANVLTF. CDR3 nucleotide sequence: TGTGCCAGCACCGTGACAGGGGGCCCCTCTGGGGCCAACGTCCTGACTTTC.

The chain employs TRBV6-5 and TRBJ1-5; D is undetermined. The CDR3 is made up of 13 amino acids. CDR1 is MNHEY and CDR2 is SVGAGI in the germline V gene. Trimming took off 2 bases at V and 4 bases at J, with 6 bases between the two ends. The CDR3 spells CASSYRENQPQHF. CDR3 DNA sequence: TGTGCCAGCAGTTACAGGGAGAATCAGCCCCAGCATTTT.

The chain carries TRBV9 and TRBJ2-7; D is perhaps TRBD2 (6 bases). The CDR3 has 15 amino acids. Trimming cost V 0 bases and J 0 bases, with 10 bases left between them. CDR1 and CDR2 (germline): SGDLS, YYNGEE. The CDR3 region has the DNA TGTGCCAGCAGCGTAGATGCGGGGTTCTCCTACGAGCAGTACTTC. This codes for CASSVDAGFSYEQYF.

The V call is TRBV6-5, the J call TRBJ1-5; D gene ambiguous. Trimming stripped 3 bases from V and 9 bases from J, with 9 bases between. CDR1 is MNHEY and CDR2 is SVGAGI in the germline V gene. The CDR3 spans 12 residues. CDR3 protein: CASSYEERPQHF. The CDR3 coding sequence is TGTGCCAGCAGTTATGAGGAGCGGCCCCAGCATTTT.

The genes are TRBV14 and TRBJ2-7, with a possible D match to TRBD1 (5 bases). Trimming stripped 0 bases from V and 2 bases from J, with 17 bases between. The CDR3 is 17 amino acids. Germline assignment: CDR1 SGHDN and CDR2 FVKESK. The CDR3 sequence: CASSQEYWQGQTYEQYF. In DNA form, the CDR3 reads TGTGCCAGCAGCCAAGAATATTGGCAGGGCCAGACCTACGAGCAGTACTTC.

The V and J genes are TRBV5-1 and TRBJ2-7; a possible D gene is TRBD1 (6 bases). CDR1 SGHRS and CDR2 YFSETQ come from the germline V gene. CDR3 length: 18 residues. The V gene lost 3 bases and the J gene lost 1 base, with 23 bases spanning the gap. The CDR3 DNA follows: TGCGCCAGCAGCTATCCGGGACATCAATCGAGCTGGTCCTACGAGCAGTACTTC. Its protein is CASSYPGHQSSWSYEQYF.

This chain uses TRBV9 with TRBJ2-5; the match to TRBD2 covers 9 bases. The J call may be in error: the DNA end matches TRBJ2-7 better. The CDR3 runs 14 residues. The germline gives CDR1 SGDLS, CDR2 YYNGEE. The CDR3: CASSVGGRGYEQYF. The CDR3 DNA reads TGTGCCAGCAGCGTAGGCGGGAGGGGGTACGAGCAGTACTTC.